The clone carrying this TCR beta chain is a singleton in its sample. The same CDR3 can be traced to other DNA sequences in this sample. Data came from immunoSEQ multiplex PCR; TCRdb stores just in-frame clones and leaves some out. The table records around 2.1 million clones, roughly 91% of them present only once. This entry comes from a study of shared clonotypes between healthy human individuals. In germline, CDR1 is SGDLS, CDR2 YYNGEE. With 2 bases removed from V and 6 bases from J, the gap between germline ends came to 9 bases. This CDR3 is built from 12 residues. Terminally differentiated effector memory CD45RA+ cells were excluded from the naive CD8 cells, which were CD45RO-negative and positively selected for CCR7.

The TCR comes from a young man in good health. Some clones in this sample may be carry-over from other donors' samples. The V and J genes are TRBV9 and TRBJ2-7; no clear D. Sequencing used naive CD8+ T cells from PBMCs. In DNA, the CDR3 is TGTGCCAGCAGCGTCCCGGGTGGCGAGCAGTACTTC. Protein product: CASSVPGGEQYF.